This T cell receptor beta chain originates from a study of B cell selection in AIRE deficiency. Regulatory T cells were sorted as CD4+CD25hiCD127low/negative cells. General study findings and limits: About a third of healthy-shared Treg sequences were found among patient Tconv cells. Of roughly 4,000 shared Treg TCRbeta sequences, 30% to 40% were healthy-only, approximately 9.7% patient-only.

Looked up from germline, CDR1 is KGHSH and CDR2 is LQKENI. The length of the CDR3 is 19 residues. V lost 2 bases and J lost 10; bases outside the gene matches: 19. Of note for this clone: As yet, its antigen is unknown.

Generated by immunoSEQ multiplex PCR, the TCRdb table keeps only in-frame clones and is missing some. The top ten clones hold around 1.1% of a sample with some 14,000 clones, about 92% of them seen once. Sequenced: Tregs sorted from PBMCs. The gene calls are TRBV18 and TRBJ2-1; 11 nucleotides align to TRBD1. The sequence came from a human donor with AIRE deficiency. The CDR3 DNA sequence: TGTGCCAGCTCACCAACCGGGACAGGGGGTTACAATGAAGTCTGGGAGCAGTTCTTC. As protein: CASSPTGTGGYNEVWEQFF.